This record covers a single T cell receptor beta chain. Its antigen is undetermined. These data originate in a study of T cell clonotyping in hematopoietic cell transplantation. Study-wide context: Samples: about 28 days before transplant, then days 30, 100 and 180 after.

Clones were read by immunoSEQ multiplex PCR, and TCRdb kept only the in-frame ones, dropping some. The table shows roughly 13,000 clones, with about three fifths occurring only once. Study-wide results and caveats: At the given depth, recipient repertoires were over 95% de novo clonotypes. Without cell sorting, CD4 versus CD8 contributions remain unresolved.

V was pared by 8 bases and J by 1 base, with 4 bases of the junction left unmatched. The CDR3 length is 14 residues. CDR1 is MGHRA, CDR2 YSYEKL, per germline. The sequence was collected from a human donor who either received an allogeneic hematopoietic cell transplant for a myeloid malignancy or was a related donor (not recorded which). Some clones in this sample may be carry-over from other donors' samples. The chain couples TRBV4-1 to TRBJ2-2; 7 bases align to TRBD2. Sequencing input: PBMCs. CDR3 sequence (DNA): TGCGCCAGCGGCCGGGGGGAGAACACCGGGGAGCTGTTTTTT. Amino acid sequence: CASGRGENTGELFF.